There are a few counts of the clone carrying this T cell receptor beta chain. Antigen specificity is unknown. Reverse transcribing all isolated RNA meant expressed TCRB transcripts were sequenced. Libraries were prepared by immunoSEQ multiplex PCR; TCRdb keeps only in-frame clonotypes and omits some of them. The sample gives over 500,000 clones, around 15% of which show up once; roughly 0.098% is in the top ten. Trimming cost V 5 bases and J 1 base; bases outside gene matches: 10. Looked up from germline, CDR1 is SGHVS and CDR2 is FQNEAQ. CDR3 length equals 17 residues. These data belong to a study of beta chain features in type 1 diabetes. Regarding the study as a whole: TCRB CDR3s were moderately but significantly shorter in Type 1 diabetes patients in all four CD4+ subsets.

The clonotype originates from a man aged 18 to 29 in good health. The sequenced sample consisted of naive CD4+ T cells from blood. This chain uses TRBV7-8 with TRBJ2-5; TRBD1 aligns across 10 bases. CDR3 DNA sequence: TGTGCCAGCAGCCCTAGGTTGGGACAGGGGCTCCAAGAGACCCAGTACTTC. Translating gives CASSPRLGQGLQETQYF.